Given below is one TCR beta chain in context. This specimen comes from a study of blood T cell repertoires in COVID-19. The data were produced by immunoSEQ multiplex PCR, yet TCRdb's version contains in-frame clones alone and is incomplete. The sample holds roughly 500,000 clones, 89% seen once. Trimming shortened V by 8 bases and J by 5 bases, and 13 bases separated the two germline ends. This CDR3 region has 13 residues. Germline CDR1 reads SGHVS; CDR2 reads FQNEAQ. The chain is built from TRBV7-8 and TRBJ2-1, with D tentatively TRBD2 (6 bases). This TCR derives from a man younger than 30 with COVID-19, enrolled during active disease. Sequenced: peripheral blood. The CDR3 spells CASSITGDNEQFF. The CDR3 DNA follows: TGTGCCAGCTCGATCACGGGGGACAATGAGCAGTTCTTC.